The source of this T cell receptor beta chain is a study of T cell clonality in common variable immunodeficiency. Overall study findings and caveats: Compared with healthy controls, CVID subjects showed increased TCRbeta clonality, mostly in about a third.

This clone has a count of ten or more. Its matching antigen is unknown. The CDR3 end lies 3 residues beyond the end of the read and is filled in from the germline J gene. The CDR3 is 13 residues long. The V and J ends lost 3 bases and 5 bases respectively, with 13 bases between them. In germline, CDR1 is DFQATT, CDR2 SNEGSKA (reference sequence). Assay: immunoSEQ multiplex PCR; the TCRdb copy retains only in-frame clones and omits some. This sample has fewer than 70,000 clones, each found more than once. The material sequenced was peripheral blood mononuclear cells. This chain connects TRBV20-1 to TRBJ1-2; the D gene is possibly TRBD1 (5 bases). This TCR was sampled from a person aged 18 to 75 in good health. Incomplete CDR3 DNA: TGCAGTGCTAGGCCTGGGGGGGGGTATGGC. It yields the protein CSARPGGGYG. The whole CDR3 protein is CSARPGGGYGYTF.